Shown below are 6 T cell receptor beta chains from a single sample sequenced in a study of cytomegalovirus exposure and HLA in healthy donors. 13 Jbeta primers and 60 Vbeta primers were used for the PCR. The assay was immunoSEQ multiplex PCR, and TCRdb's table has in-frame clones only and misses some. Among about 100,000 clones listed, 80% to 85% were seen once. The sample taken for sequencing was PBMCs. These TCRs come from a woman in her 70s in good health and CMV-seropositive.

A few counts support this clone. The chain recombines TRBV4-3 with TRBJ2-6, with no clear D. The CDR3 is 18 residues long. The V end lost 1 base, the J end lost 4 bases, and 17 bases lay between the germline ends. Germline loops: CDR1 LGHNA, CDR2 YSLEER. As DNA, the CDR3 is TGCGCCAGCAGCCAAGCGATAAGAGTAGCTCCCGGGGCCAACGTCCTGACTTTC. Translation: CASSQAIRVAPGANVLTF.

In its sample, this clone was seen a few times. This chain joins TRBV28 and TRBJ2-1; 7 bases fit TRBD1. The CDR3 totals 16 residues. CDR1 is MDHEN, CDR2 SYDVKM, per germline. The V and J ends lost 2 bases and 6 bases, in that order; junction bases with no gene match: 10. The CDR3 here is CASSLPQGPSVNEQFF. The CDR3 DNA reads TGTGCCAGCAGTTTACCACAGGGGCCCAGCGTCAATGAGCAGTTCTTC.

This clone appeared a few times. The V call is TRBV4-3, the J call TRBJ2-1, with 11 positions matching TRBD2. This CDR3 is 14 amino acids long. Germline CDR1 reads LGHNA; CDR2 reads YSLEER. The V and J ends lost 4 bases and 10 bases, in that order; junction bases with no gene match: 6. The chain's CDR3 is CASSLAGGPGEQFF. The CDR3 nucleotides read TGCGCCAGCAGCCTAGCGGGAGGGCCTGGGGAGCAGTTCTTC.

This rearrangement joins TRBV7-3 to TRBJ2-1; TRBD1 matches at 11 bases. In germline, CDR1 is SGHTA, CDR2 FQGTGA. The CDR3 length is 15 residues. J lost 9 bases, V lost 7 bases, and 11 bases had no gene match. Written as DNA, the CDR3 is TGTGCCAGCAATATGGGACAGGGGGGTCAAGGTGAGCAGTTCTTC. Its translation: CASNMGQGGQGEQFF.

Only a few counts were recorded for this clone. The chain links TRBV27 to TRBJ1-1; D is unresolved. Between the trimmed V and J ends, which lost 4 bases and 6 bases, there was a span of 18 bases. Looked up from germline, CDR1 is MNHEY and CDR2 is SMNVEV (reference sequence). The CDR3 covers 15 residues. The CDR3 region has the DNA TGTGCCAGCAGTTCCTTACTGGTGATCGGAGCTGAAGCTTTCTTT. The encoded protein is CASSSLLVIGAEAFF.

The V gene is TRBV5-1, the J gene TRBJ2-7; 11 positions agree with TRBD2. Trimming removed 4 bases from V and 5 bases from J; junction bases left unmatched: 11. The V gene's germline CDR1 is SGHRS and CDR2 YFSETQ. The CDR3 spans 16 residues. The DNA for the CDR3 is TGCGCCAGCAGCGACGTTAGCGGGAGGGCTTACAACGAGCAGTACTTC. This encodes CASSDVSGRAYNEQYF.